One sample yielded the 9 T cell receptor beta chains listed below, sequenced in a study of technical replicates of blood from several donors. Libraries were prepared by immunoSEQ multiplex PCR; TCRdb keeps only in-frame clonotypes and omits some of them. Of roughly 45,000 clones listed, about 90% are singletons. Sample: PBMCs. Receptors originate from a human donor in good health. Some clones in this sample may be carry-over from other donors' samples.

The rearrangement joins TRBV7-3 to TRBJ2-1, with TRBD2 as a possible D gene (6 bases). Per germline, CDR1 SGHTA and CDR2 FQGTGA. This CDR3 is 13 amino acids long. V was trimmed by 9 bases and J by 0 bases, leaving 9 bases between them. The DNA for the CDR3 is TGTGCCAGTTCCGGGAGCTCCTACAATGAGCAGTTCTTC. Amino acid sequence: CASSGSSYNEQFF. The full variable domain, completed using reference TRBV7-3 and TRBJ2-1, is GAGVSQTPSNKVTEKGKYVELRCDPISGHTALYWYRQSLGQGPEFLIYFQGTGAADDSGLPNDRFFAVRPEGSVSTLKIQRTERGDSAVYLCASSGSSYNEQFFGPGTRLTVL.

Written as DNA, the CDR3 is TGTGCCACTCTGGGCAGGGGGCGCGACTATGGCTACACCTTC. The encoded protein is CATLGRGRDYGYTF. The rearrangement links TRBV6-6 to TRBJ1-2, with 8 bases identical to TRBD1. Germline V CDR1 and CDR2: MNHNY, SVGAGI (reference sequence). This CDR3 is 14 amino acids long. J lost 3 bases, V lost 10 bases, and 10 bases had no gene match.

This clone was seen only a few times. The chain joins TRBV4-3 to TRBJ2-1; 9 nucleotides align to TRBD2. The CDR3 is 17 amino acids. Germline trimming cut 0 bases from V and 5 bases from J; bases unmatched to any gene: 8. The germline CDR1 and CDR2 sequences are LGHNA and YSLEER. CDR3 sequence (DNA): TGCGCCAGCAGCCAAGATTGGTTGCGGGGGGGCGACAATGAGCAGTTCTTC. Translation gives CASSQDWLRGGDNEQFF.

The rearrangement uses TRBV7-9 and TRBJ1-4; TRBD1 agrees at 7 bases. From germline, CDR1 is SEHNR and CDR2 FQNEAQ (reference sequence). The CDR3 sequence is 16 residues long. V lost 0 bases to trimming and J lost 6 bases; unmatched junction nucleotides: 7. The DNA of the CDR3 is TGTGCCAGCAGCTTAGCCAATAGACAGGGCCATGAAAAACTGTTTTTT. Translation gives CASSLANRQGHEKLFF.

V usage is TRBV11-2 and J usage is TRBJ2-4; 7 positions match TRBD2. After removal of 5 bases from V and 0 bases from J, the junction contained 4 bases not matched to a gene. This CDR3 comprises 15 residues. The germline V gene encodes CDR1 SGHAT and CDR2 FQNNGV. The CDR3: CASSPIAGAKNIQYF. CDR3 sequence (DNA): TGTGCCAGCAGCCCAATAGCGGGAGCCAAAAACATTCAGTACTTC.

V is TRBV10-3 and J is TRBJ2-7, with D possibly TRBD1 on 6 matching bases. The germline V gene encodes CDR1 ENHRY and CDR2 SYGVKD. The germline V and J ends were trimmed by 6 bases and 5 bases, with 17 bases remaining between them. This CDR3 has 14 amino acids. CDR3 loop: CAIRGYREWDEQYF. DNA for the CDR3: TGTGCCATCAGAGGATACAGGGAATGGGACGAGCAGTACTTC.

The CDR3 region has the DNA TGTGCCAGCGAGGACAGTAGGGAGCTGTTTTTT. Encoded protein: CASEDSRELFF. The gene calls are TRBV6-1 and TRBJ2-2, with a tentative D call TRBD1 (6 bases). This CDR3 spans 11 amino acids. V shed 8 bases and J shed 9 bases, with 10 bases lying between them. The germline CDR1 and CDR2 sequences are MNHNS and SASEGT.

The chain carries TRBV7-9 and TRBJ2-1; tentatively, D is TRBD2 (5 bases). Germline values: CDR1 SEHNR, CDR2 FQNEAQ (reference sequence). V lost 5 bases and J 10 bases, leaving 12 bases between the germline ends. CDR3 length: 12 amino acids. The CDR3 reads CASSPRTGEQFF. The DNA of the CDR3 is TGTGCCAGCAGCCCACGAACGGGAGAGCAGTTCTTC.

The chain recombines TRBV5-4 with TRBJ2-1; 8 bases map to TRBD2. Per the germline V gene, CDR1 is SGHNT and CDR2 is YYREEE (reference sequence). V lost 4 bases, J lost 6 bases, and 9 bases stayed unmatched. This CDR3 has 15 residues. CDR3 in amino acids: CASSPWAGGLNEQFF. The DNA of the CDR3 is TGTGCCAGCAGCCCGTGGGCGGGGGGCCTCAATGAGCAGTTCTTC.